The rows below give T cell receptor beta chains drawn from one sample of a study of blood T cell repertoires in COVID-19. Clones were read by immunoSEQ multiplex PCR, and TCRdb kept only the in-frame ones, dropping some. This table has 95,000 to 150,000 clones, 65% to 85% appearing once. Sequencing used peripheral blood. These TCRs come from a woman aged 70-85 years with acute or convalescent COVID-19. The CDR3 runs from the conserved cysteine through the conserved F or W. D genes are given only for firm matches. The size entry is marked missing in some rows and otherwise reads once, few, many or a size class.

.,few,TRBV2,TRBJ2-3,TGTGCCAGCAGTGATTATCTTCGGCAGGGGGGTCCTTTTTTTGCGGCAGATACGCAGTATTTT,CASSDYLRQGGPFFAADTQYF
TRBD2,once,TRBV6-5,TRBJ2-2,TGTGCCAGCAGAGGACTAGCGCGGGGCACCGGGGAGCTGTTTTTT,CASRGLARGTGELFF
.,.,TRBV2,TRBJ1-1,TGTGCCAGCTGCCGGGAGATTGGAGCTTTCTTT,CASCREIGAFF
TRBD2,.,TRBV7-9,TRBJ2-3,TGTGCCAGCAGCTTTCGACTAGCGGGGGGGCCGCCAGATACGCAGTATTTT,CASSFRLAGGPPDTQYF
TRBD1,.,TRBV2,TRBJ1-1,TGTGCCACAAGGGACAGTGACACTGAAGCTTTCTTT,CATRDSDTEAFF
.,few,TRBV6-5,TRBJ1-2,TGTGCCAGCAGTTACATCCTGGGGGGGCAAGGCTATGGCTACACCTTC,CASSYILGGQGYGYTF
.,few,TRBV19,TRBJ1-6,TGTGCCAGTAGTGAGGGAGATTCACCCCTCCACTTT,CASSEGDSPLHF
TRBD2,.,TRBV9,TRBJ2-1,TGTGCCAGCAGCCCCCTAGTGGGGGGGAACAATGAGCAGTTCTTC,CASSPLVGGNNEQFF
.,.,TRBV11-2,TRBJ1-1,TGTGCCAGCCCGGGGGGGGCTTACACTGAAGCTTTCTTT,CASPGGAYTEAFF
TRBD1,.,TRBV7-7,TRBJ2-5,TGTGCCAGCAGCTTAGGGGGGACAGGATCGGAAGCCCAGTACTTC,CASSLGGTGSEAQYF
TRBD1,few,TRBV2,TRBJ1-5,TGTGCCAGCGAATTAGAAGGGACAGGCAATCAGCCCCAGCATTTT,CASELEGTGNQPQHF
.,.,TRBV7-9,TRBJ2-1,TGTGCCAGCAGCCCTTCGGCAGGGAAGGCCTACAATGAGCAGTTCTTC,CASSPSAGKAYNEQFF
.,.,TRBV5-1,TRBJ1-1,TGCGCCAGCAGCTTGGAGGCAGGTCGTGGGACTGAAGCTTTCTTT,CASSLEAGRGTEAFF
.,.,TRBV7-3,TRBJ2-3,TGTGCCAGCAGCTTAACCCCACAAGATACGCAGTATTTT,CASSLTPQDTQYF
.,.,TRBV11-2,TRBJ1-2,TGTGCCAGCAGCTTAGCTCCAGTCCCTAACTATGGCTACACCTTC,CASSLAPVPNYGYTF
TRBD1,.,TRBV7-2,TRBJ2-1,TGTGCCAGCAGCTCGCCAGCGACAGGGGGGCCTTACAATGAGCAGTTCTTC,CASSSPATGGPYNEQFF
TRBD1,many,TRBV30,TRBJ2-2,TGTGCCTGCCACGTGGACAGGGCAACCGGGGAGCTGTTTTTT,CACHVDRATGELFF
.,once,TRBV11-2,TRBJ2-3,TGTGCCAGCAGAACAGCCACAGATACGCAGTATTTT,CASRTATDTQYF
TRBD1,.,TRBV5-5,TRBJ1-1,TGTGCCAGCAGCCTCGGACAGGGAGTAATAAACACTGAAGCTTTCTTT,CASSLGQGVINTEAFF
.,.,TRBV12-3/TRBV12-4,TRBJ1-2,TGTGCCAGCAGCCAGACTCCTAACTATGGCTACACCTTC,CASSQTPNYGYTF
TRBD1,.,TRBV19,TRBJ1-6,TGTGCCAGTAGTATACTGGACAGGGGGAATAATTCACCCCTCCACTTT,CASSILDRGNNSPLHF
.,.,TRBV2,TRBJ2-1,TGTGCCAGCGACGGGATGGACTCCACGTTGTGGAATGAGCAGTTCTTC,CASDGMDSTLWNEQFF
.,.,TRBV5-1,TRBJ1-5,TGCGCCAGCAGCTTGAATGGGCAGCCCCATGCGCCCCAGCATTTT,CASSLNGQPHAPQHF
.,.,TRBV19,TRBJ2-1,TGTGCCAGTAGTATCATGGTCACGAACCACGGTGAGCAGTTCTTC,CASSIMVTNHGEQFF
.,.,TRBV25-1,TRBJ1-3,TGTGCCAGCAGACTCACCCCGGGAAACACCATATATTTT,CASRLTPGNTIYF
.,.,TRBV2,TRBJ1-2,TGTGCCAGCAGTGGGGGCCGAGGCAGGGTGGAAGTTGACTATGGCTACACCTTC,CASSGGRGRVEVDYGYTF
TRBD2,.,TRBV11-3,TRBJ2-1,TGTGCCAGCAGCTTATCCTGGACTAGCGGGGGGAGGTACAATGAGCAGTTCTTC,CASSLSWTSGGRYNEQFF
.,.,TRBV7-3,TRBJ2-2,TGTGCCAGCAGCTTATCGGTGTCGGCGAACACCGGGGAGCTGTTTTTT,CASSLSVSANTGELFF
.,once,TRBV5-6,TRBJ1-4,TGTGCCAGCAGCTTGGGTACAGAGAATGAAAAACTGTTTTTT,CASSLGTENEKLFF
.,.,TRBV30,TRBJ2-2,TGTGCCTGGAGTGACGGGGGTTCCGGGGAGCTGTTTTTT,CAWSDGGSGELFF
.,.,TRBV19,TRBJ1-5,TGTGCTAGCTCCAGGGGAGTTTACGGGAATCAGCCCCAGCATTTT,CASSRGVYGNQPQHF
TRBD1,.,TRBV7-9,TRBJ1-2,TGTGCCAGCAGCCCGGGACAGGGCCACTATGGCTACACCTTC,CASSPGQGHYGYTF
TRBD1,.,TRBV19,TRBJ1-6,TGTGCCAGTAGTAAGACAGGGGTTTTCTCCTATAATTCACCCCTCCACTTT,CASSKTGVFSYNSPLHF
TRBD2,.,TRBV5-1,TRBJ2-2,TGCGCCAGCAGCTCTAGCGGGGGGGCTGGCGGGGAGCTGTTTTTT,CASSSSGGAGGELFF
.,.,TRBV7-9,TRBJ2-1,TGTGCCAGCAGCTTAATGAGCGATGAGCAGTTCTTC,CASSLMSDEQFF
.,once,TRBV24-1,TRBJ2-3,TGTGCCACCAGTGCTACAGATACGCAGTATTTT,CATSATDTQYF
.,.,TRBV24-1,TRBJ1-2,TGTGCCACCAGTGATACCGGGTATGTTGGCTACACCTTC,CATSDTGYVGYTF
.,.,TRBV10-2,TRBJ1-3,TGCGCCAGCAGTGAGTCAGAGTACTCTGGAAACACCATATATTTT,CASSESEYSGNTIYF
.,.,TRBV5-6,TRBJ1-2,TGTGCCAGCAGCCGACGGAGCTATGGCTACACCTTC,CASSRRSYGYTF
.,.,TRBV6-1,TRBJ1-1,TGTGCCAGCAGTGAAGCGGGGCGGGATCGGGAAGCTTTCTTT,CASSEAGRDREAFF